Sequencing of this T cell receptor (beta chain) was carried out in a study of Graves' ophthalmopathy and Graves' hyperthyroidism. Overall study: At initial diagnosis, peripheral blood was obtained, and this preceded any treatment.

Concerning this clonotype: Its antigen is not known.

The authors amplified TCR beta CDR3 regions from RNA transcripts. The authors performed first-round RT-PCR with HTBI primers and then a second-round multiplex PCR. TCRdb fed the multiplex PCR reads into MiXCR, producing one record per CDR3 protein. The table has 200,000 to 250,000 distinct CDR3 sequences, approximately 21% seen once. The authors used Ficoll-Paque density gradient centrifugation to separate PBMCs. The input was more than 7.5 ml of fresh peripheral blood. General study points: Blood also contained most of the expanded thyroid clonotypes above 0.001 frequency.

CDR1 and CDR2 (germline): LGHDT, YNNKEL (reference sequence). The trim removed 4 bases at V and 10 bases at J, leaving 11 bases unmatched. CDR3 size: 14 residues. The chain links TRBV3-1 to TRBJ1-1; 8 bases align to TRBD1. The material sequenced was peripheral blood. This clonotype was sampled from a woman aged 50 to 60 with Graves' ophthalmopathy. CDR3 region: CASSRDPQGGLAFF. The DNA of the CDR3 is TGTGCCAGCAGCCGCGACCCACAGGGGGGGTTAGCTTTCTTT.